This T cell receptor (beta chain) was documented in a study of monozygotic twins with cystic fibrosis. For the study at large: Libraries were built from 2.5 to 3.5 micrograms of fragmented DNA using about 16 PCR cycles.

There are a few counts of this clone. What it recognizes is unknown. V was clipped by 0 bases and J by 5 bases, with 7 bases between them. CDR1 and CDR2 from the germline V gene are SGHRS and YFSETQ. The CDR3 has 13 amino acids. The study, taken as a whole, reports: No link emerged between shared CDR3 counts and age, concordance or severity. Low clonality (median around 0.0095) suggested a mostly naive repertoire.

Data came from immunoSEQ multiplex PCR; TCRdb stores just in-frame clones and leaves some out. The sample contains 30,000 to 35,000 clones, just over 65% of which appear only once. The clonotype comes from a girl aged 5 to 17 with cystic fibrosis. This sequence joins TRBV5-1 and TRBJ2-3, with no clear D. The sequenced material came from blood. The CDR3 sequence is CASSLGNGDTQYF. The CDR3 nucleotides read TGCGCCAGCAGCTTGGGTAATGGAGATACGCAGTATTTT.